The source of this T cell receptor (beta chain) is a study of post-analysis software for immune sequencing data. Points from the study as a whole: In patients, about 5 TRBV segments were more frequent than in controls, with TRBV5-6, TRBV5-1 and TRBV20-1 among them. Significantly lower normalized Chao1 diversity was seen in multiple sclerosis patients than in controls.

This clonotype has ten or more counts. Its antigen is still unknown. V lost 4 bases, J lost 1 base, and 17 bases stayed unmatched. This CDR3 contains 18 residues. The germline V gene encodes CDR1 DFQATT and CDR2 SNEGSKA (reference sequence). cDNA libraries of TCR beta carried unique molecular identifiers. When about 0.85 to 11 million T cells were used, they gave approximately 530,000 cDNA molecules. TCRdb re-called the PCR reads with MiXCR, one entry per CDR3 protein. Among 400,000 to 500,000 distinct CDR3 sequences listed, approximately 39% were seen once. The source material was blood. This chain connects TRBV20-1 to TRBJ2-3; 7 bases match TRBD2. This TCR derives from a girl aged 2-10 years with multiple sclerosis. The CDR3 coding sequence is TGCAGTGCTATTCCCAGCGGGGTTATAGTGGAGGGCACAGATACGCAGTATTTT. Its protein is CSAIPSGVIVEGTDTQYF.